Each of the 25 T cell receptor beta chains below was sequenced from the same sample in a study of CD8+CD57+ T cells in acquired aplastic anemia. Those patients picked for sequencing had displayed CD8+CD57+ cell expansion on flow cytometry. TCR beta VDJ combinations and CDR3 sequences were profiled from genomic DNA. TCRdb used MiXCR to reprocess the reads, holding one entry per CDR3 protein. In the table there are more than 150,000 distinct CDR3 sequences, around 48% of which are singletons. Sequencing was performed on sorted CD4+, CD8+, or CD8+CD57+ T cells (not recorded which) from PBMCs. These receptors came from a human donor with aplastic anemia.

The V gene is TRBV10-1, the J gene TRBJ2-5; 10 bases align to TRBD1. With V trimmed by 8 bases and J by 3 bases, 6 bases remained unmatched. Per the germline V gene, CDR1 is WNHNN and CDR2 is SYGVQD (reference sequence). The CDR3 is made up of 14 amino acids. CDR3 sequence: CASLIGTGEETQYF. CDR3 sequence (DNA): TGCGCCAGCTTGATAGGGACAGGGGAAGAGACCCAGTACTTC.

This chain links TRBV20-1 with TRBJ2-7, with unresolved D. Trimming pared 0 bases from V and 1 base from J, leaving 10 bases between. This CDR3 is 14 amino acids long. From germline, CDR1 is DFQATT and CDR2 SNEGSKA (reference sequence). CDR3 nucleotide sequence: TGCAGTGCTAGAGATGGCGGATCATCCTACGAGCAGTACTTC. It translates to CSARDGGSSYEQYF.

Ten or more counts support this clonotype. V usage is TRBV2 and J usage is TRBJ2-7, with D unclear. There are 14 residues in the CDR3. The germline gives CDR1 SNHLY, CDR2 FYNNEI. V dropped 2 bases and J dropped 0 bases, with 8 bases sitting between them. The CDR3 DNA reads TGTGCCAGCAGTGAACGAGTCACCTCCTACGAGCAGTACTTC. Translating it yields CASSERVTSYEQYF.

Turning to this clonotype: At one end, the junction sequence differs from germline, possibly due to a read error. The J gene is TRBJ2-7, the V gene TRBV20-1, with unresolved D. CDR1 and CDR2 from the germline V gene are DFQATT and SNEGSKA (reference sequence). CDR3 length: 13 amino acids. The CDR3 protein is CSARNHRSYEQCF. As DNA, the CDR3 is TGCAGTGCTAGGAACCACCGATCCTACGAGCAGTGCTTC.

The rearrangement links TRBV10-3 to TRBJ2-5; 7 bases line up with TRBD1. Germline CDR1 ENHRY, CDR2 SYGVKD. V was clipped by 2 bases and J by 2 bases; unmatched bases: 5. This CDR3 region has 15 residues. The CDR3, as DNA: TGTGCCATCAGTGAGGCGTGGGACAGACAAGAGACCCAGTACTTC. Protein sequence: CAISEAWDRQETQYF.

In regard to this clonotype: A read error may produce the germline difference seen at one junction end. CDR3 sequence: CASSNRGVPGNQPQHF. The CDR3 DNA reads TGTGCCAGCAGTAACCGAGGAGTCCCGGGCAATCAGCCCCAGCATTTT. The V gene is TRBV24-1, the J gene TRBJ1-5, with D uncertain. CDR3 length equals 16 residues. Germline-derived CDR1 and CDR2 are KGHDR and SFDVKD.

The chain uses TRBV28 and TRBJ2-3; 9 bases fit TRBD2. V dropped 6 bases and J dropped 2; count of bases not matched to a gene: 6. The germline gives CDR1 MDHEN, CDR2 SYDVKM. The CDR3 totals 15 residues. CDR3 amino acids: CASSATSGYTDTQYF. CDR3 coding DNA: TGTGCCAGCAGCGCGACTAGCGGATACACAGATACGCAGTATTTT. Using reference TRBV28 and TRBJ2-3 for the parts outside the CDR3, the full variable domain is DVKVTQSSRYLVKRTGEKVFLECVQDMDHENMFWYRQDPGLGLRLIYFSYDVKMKEKGDIPEGYSVSREKKERFSLILESASTNQTSMYLCASSATSGYTDTQYFGPGTRLTVL.

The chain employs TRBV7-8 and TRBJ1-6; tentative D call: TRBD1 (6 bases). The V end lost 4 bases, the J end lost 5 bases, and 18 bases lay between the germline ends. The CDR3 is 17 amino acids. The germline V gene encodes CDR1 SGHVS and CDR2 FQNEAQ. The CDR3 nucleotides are TGTGCCAGCAGCTCTTCCCACAGGGAGAGGCATAATTCACCCCTCCACTTT. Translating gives CASSSSHRERHNSPLHF. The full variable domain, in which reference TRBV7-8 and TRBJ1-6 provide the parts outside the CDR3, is GAGVSQSPRYKVAKRGQDVALRCDPISGHVSLFWYQQALGQGPEFLTYFQNEAQLDKSGLPSDRFFAERPEGSVSTLKIQRTQQEDSAVYLCASSSSHRERHNSPLHFGNGTRLTVT.

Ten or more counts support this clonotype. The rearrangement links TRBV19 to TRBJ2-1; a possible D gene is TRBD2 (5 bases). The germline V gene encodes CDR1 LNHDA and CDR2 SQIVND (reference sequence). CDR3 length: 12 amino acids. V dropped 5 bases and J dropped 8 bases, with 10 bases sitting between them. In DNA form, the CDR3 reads TGTGCCAGTAGTTCGGGGTTGGATGAGCAGTTCTTC. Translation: CASSSGLDEQFF.

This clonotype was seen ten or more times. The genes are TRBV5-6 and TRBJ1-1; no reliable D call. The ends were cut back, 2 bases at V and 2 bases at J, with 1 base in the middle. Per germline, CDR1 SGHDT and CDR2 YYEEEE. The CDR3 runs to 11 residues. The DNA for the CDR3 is TGTGCCAGCAGCTTTAACACTGAAGCTTTCTTT. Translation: CASSFNTEAFF.

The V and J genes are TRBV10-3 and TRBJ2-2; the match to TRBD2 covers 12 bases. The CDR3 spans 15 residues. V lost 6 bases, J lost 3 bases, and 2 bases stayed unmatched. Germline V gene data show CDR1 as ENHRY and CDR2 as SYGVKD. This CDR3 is CAIRGLAGDTGELFF. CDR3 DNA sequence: TGTGCCATCAGGGGACTAGCGGGTGACACCGGGGAGCTGTTTTTT.

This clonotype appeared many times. This chain's CDR3 is CRGDGYTF. The CDR3 DNA sequence: TGCAGGGGGGATGGCTACACCTTC. V usage is TRBV20-1 and J usage is TRBJ1-2; D is possibly TRBD1 (5 bases). The length of the CDR3 is 8 residues. CDR1 is DFQATT, CDR2 SNEGSKA, per germline (reference sequence).

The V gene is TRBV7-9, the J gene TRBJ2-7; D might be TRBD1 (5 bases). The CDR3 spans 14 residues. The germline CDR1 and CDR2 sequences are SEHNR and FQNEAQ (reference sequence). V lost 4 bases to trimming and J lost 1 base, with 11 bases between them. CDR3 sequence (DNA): TGTGCCAGCAGCTCCGATGGGGCTTCCTACGAGCAGTACTTC. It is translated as CASSSDGASYEQYF.

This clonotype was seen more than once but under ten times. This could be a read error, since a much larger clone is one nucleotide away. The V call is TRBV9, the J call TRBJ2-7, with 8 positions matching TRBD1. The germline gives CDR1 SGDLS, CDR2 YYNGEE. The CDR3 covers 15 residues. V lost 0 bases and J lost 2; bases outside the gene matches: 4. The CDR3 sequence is CASSVGTGNPYEQYF. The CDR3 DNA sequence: TGTGCCAGCAGCGTAGGGACAGGGAATCCCTACGAGCAGTACTTC. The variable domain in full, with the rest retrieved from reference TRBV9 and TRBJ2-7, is DSGVTQTPKHLITATGQRVTLRCSPRSGDLSVYWYQQSLDQGLQFLIQYYNGEERAKGNILERFSAQQFPDLHSELNLSSLELGDSALYFCASSVGTGNPYEQYFGPGTRLTVT.

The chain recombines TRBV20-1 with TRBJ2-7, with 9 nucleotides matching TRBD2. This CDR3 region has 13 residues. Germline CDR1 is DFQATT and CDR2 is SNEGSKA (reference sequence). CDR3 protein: CNPTSGVSYEQYF. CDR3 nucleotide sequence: TGCAACCCGACTAGCGGAGTCTCCTACGAGCAGTACTTC.

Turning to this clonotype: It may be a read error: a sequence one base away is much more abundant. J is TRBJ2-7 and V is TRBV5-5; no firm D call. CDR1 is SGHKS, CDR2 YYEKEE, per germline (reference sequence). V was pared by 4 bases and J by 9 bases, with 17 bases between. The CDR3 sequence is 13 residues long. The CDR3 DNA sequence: TGTGCCAGCAGCCATGGGTATACCAACGGGCAGTACTTC. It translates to CASSHGYTNGQYF.

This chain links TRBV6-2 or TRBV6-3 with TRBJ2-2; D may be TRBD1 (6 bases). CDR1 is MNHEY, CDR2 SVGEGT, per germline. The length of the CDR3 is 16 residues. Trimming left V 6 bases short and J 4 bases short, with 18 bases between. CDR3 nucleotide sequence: TGTGCCAGCAGCGAATCAACAGGGTTGCGCACCGGGGAGCTGTTTTTT. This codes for CASSESTGLRTGELFF.

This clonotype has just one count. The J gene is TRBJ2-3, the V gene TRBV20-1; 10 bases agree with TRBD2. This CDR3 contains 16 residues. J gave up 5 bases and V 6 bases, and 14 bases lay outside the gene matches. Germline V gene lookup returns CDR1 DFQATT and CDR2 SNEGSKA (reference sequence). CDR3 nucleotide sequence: TGCAGTGCCGGAAGGTCCAGCGGGAGGGCCGGAGATACGCAGTATTTT. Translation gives CSAGRSSGRAGDTQYF.

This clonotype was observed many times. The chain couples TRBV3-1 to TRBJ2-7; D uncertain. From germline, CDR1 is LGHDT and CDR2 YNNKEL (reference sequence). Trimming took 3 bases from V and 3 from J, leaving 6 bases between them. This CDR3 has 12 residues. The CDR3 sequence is CASSHADYEQYF. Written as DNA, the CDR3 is TGTGCCAGCAGCCACGCCGACTACGAGCAGTACTTC.

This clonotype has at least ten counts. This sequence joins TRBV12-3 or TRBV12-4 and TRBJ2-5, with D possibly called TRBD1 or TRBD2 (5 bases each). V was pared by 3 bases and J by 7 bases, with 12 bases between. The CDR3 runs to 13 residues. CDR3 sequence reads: CASSLGERGTQYF. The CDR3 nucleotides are TGTGCCAGCAGTTTGGGGGAGCGAGGGACCCAGTACTTC.

This chain's CDR3 is CASSPQVGGEKLFF. In DNA, the CDR3 is TGTGCCAGCAGCCCGCAAGTAGGAGGGGAAAAACTGTTTTTT. The gene calls are TRBV7-9 and TRBJ1-4, with no clear D. Germline assignment: CDR1 SEHNR and CDR2 FQNEAQ (reference sequence). V gave up 5 bases and J gave up 8 bases, with 15 bases separating them. This CDR3 contains 14 residues.

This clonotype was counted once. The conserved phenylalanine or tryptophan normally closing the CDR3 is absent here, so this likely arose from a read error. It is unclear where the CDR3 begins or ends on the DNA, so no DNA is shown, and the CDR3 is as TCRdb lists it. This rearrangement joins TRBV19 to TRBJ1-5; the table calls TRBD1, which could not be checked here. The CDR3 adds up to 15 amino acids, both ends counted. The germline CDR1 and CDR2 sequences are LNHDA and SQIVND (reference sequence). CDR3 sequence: CASLRDIDSNQPQLS.

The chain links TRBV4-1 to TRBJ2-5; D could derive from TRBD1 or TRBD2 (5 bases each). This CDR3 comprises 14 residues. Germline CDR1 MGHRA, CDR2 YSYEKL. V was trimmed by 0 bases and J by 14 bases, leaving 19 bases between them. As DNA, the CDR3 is TGCGCCAGCAGCCAAGAAGGGTGGGACCAGACCTTTTACTTC. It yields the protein CASSQEGWDQTFYF.

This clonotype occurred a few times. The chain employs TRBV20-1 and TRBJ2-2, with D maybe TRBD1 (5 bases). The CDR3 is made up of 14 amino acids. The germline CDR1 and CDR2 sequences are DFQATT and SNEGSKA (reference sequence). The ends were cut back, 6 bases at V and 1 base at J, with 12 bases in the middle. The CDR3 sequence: CSARRQGNTGELFF. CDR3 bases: TGCAGTGCCAGACGGCAGGGGAACACCGGGGAGCTGTTTTTT.

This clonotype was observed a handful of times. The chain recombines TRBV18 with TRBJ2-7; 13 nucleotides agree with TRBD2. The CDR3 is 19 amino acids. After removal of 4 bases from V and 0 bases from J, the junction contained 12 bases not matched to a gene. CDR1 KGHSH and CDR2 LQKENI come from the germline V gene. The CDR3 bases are TGTGCCAGCTCACAACTAAGACTAGCGGGGGGACTAAGCTCCTACGAGCAGTACTTC. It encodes CASSQLRLAGGLSSYEQYF.